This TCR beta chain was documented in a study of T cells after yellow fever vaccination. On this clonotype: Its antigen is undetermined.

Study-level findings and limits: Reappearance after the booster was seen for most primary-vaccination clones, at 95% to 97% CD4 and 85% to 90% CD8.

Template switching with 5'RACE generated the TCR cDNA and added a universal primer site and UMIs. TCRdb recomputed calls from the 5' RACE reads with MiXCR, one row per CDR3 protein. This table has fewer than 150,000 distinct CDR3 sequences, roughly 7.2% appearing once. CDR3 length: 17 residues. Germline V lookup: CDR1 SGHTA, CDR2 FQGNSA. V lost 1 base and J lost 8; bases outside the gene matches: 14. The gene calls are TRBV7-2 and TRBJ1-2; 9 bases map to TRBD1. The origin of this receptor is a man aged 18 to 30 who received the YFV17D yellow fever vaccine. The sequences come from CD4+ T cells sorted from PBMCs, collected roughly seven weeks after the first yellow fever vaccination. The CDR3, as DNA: TGTGCCAGCAGCTTAGGAATCTTTGGGGGGACAGGGAGAGGCTACACCTTC. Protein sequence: CASSLGIFGGTGRGYTF.